The subject of this entry is one T cell receptor beta chain. The antigen is unknown. This entry belongs to a study of beta chain features in type 1 diabetes. Overall study context: Patients were similar to healthy donors in age and gender (as well as in cell yields).

Researchers reported sorting CD4+ naive, central memory, regulatory and stem cell-like memory cells via CD45RO/CCR7/CD25/CD127/CD95/CD27. The isolated RNA, all of it, was reverse transcribed, so expressed TCRB transcripts were what got sequenced. The table came from immunoSEQ multiplex PCR; TCRdb's copy has only in-frame clones and leaves some out. The sample contains 390,000 or so clones, approximately 13% of which appear only once. V dropped 5 bases and J dropped 1 base, with 10 bases sitting between them. This CDR3 region has 14 residues. The germline CDR1 and CDR2 sequences are LGHNA and YNFKEQ. Whole-study findings and limits: Equally in patients and controls, shorter templates might have been favored by PCR. Type 1 diabetes patients showed a moderate but significant shortening of TCRB CDR3s in all four CD4+ subsets.

The J gene is TRBJ2-3, the V gene TRBV4-2, with D possibly matching TRBD2 (6 bases). The sequence was collected from a man aged 30 to 45 in good health. The sequenced sample was naive CD4+ T cells from blood. CDR3 nucleotide sequence: TGTGCCAGCAGCTCGGCTAGCGGCACAGATACGCAGTATTTT. Translation: CASSSASGTDTQYF.